This T cell receptor beta chain was identified during a study of identical twins. Study conclusions and caveats: Instead of following the same donors, the conclusions were based on cross-sectional statistical analysis. Zero-insertion findings could be partly confounded by invariant cells (MAIT and iNKT cells). In cord blood, abundant beta clonotypes had fewer insertions; memory showed no trend.

CDR1 and CDR2 (germline): SGDLS, YYNGEE. The CDR3 runs 13 residues. The V end was cut by 1 base, the J end by 7 bases, with 8 bases between. TCRdb reprocessed the 5' RACE reads with MiXCR, giving one entry per CDR3 protein. Among about 160,000 distinct CDR3 sequences listed, under 4.5% were seen once. Many counts were recorded for this clonotype. Its antigen is undetermined. This receptor was taken from a man between 18 and 35 years old in good health. The chain employs TRBV9 and TRBJ2-2, with unresolved D. The sequenced sample was memory T cells sorted from blood. Here the CDR3 DNA reads TGTGCCAGCAGCGTATTAAGAGTCGGGGAGCTGTTTTTT. Its translation is CASSVLRVGELFF.